The 28 T cell receptor beta chains given below trace back to one sample, sequenced in a study of graft-versus-host responses after intestinal transplantation. The assay was immunoSEQ multiplex PCR, and TCRdb's table has in-frame clones only and misses some. The sample holds about 94,000 clones, 75% to 95% seen once. Antigens for these TCRs are unknown. Sequencing used unstimulated CD8+ T cells sorted from spleen or lymph node cells, obtained before intestinal transplant. The receptors stem from a human donor who received an intestinal transplant.

J is TRBJ2-7 and V is TRBV4-3, with no clear D. Trimming took off 0 bases at V and 2 bases at J, with 11 bases between the two ends. CDR3 length: 15 amino acids. Germline-derived CDR1 and CDR2 are LGHNA and YSLEER. CDR3 sequence reads: CASSQEYGLAYEQYF. Here the CDR3 DNA reads TGCGCCAGCAGCCAAGAGTATGGCTTGGCCTACGAGCAGTACTTC.

This chain connects TRBV19 to TRBJ2-3; 10 nucleotides match TRBD2. The CDR3 runs 20 residues. Germline assignment: CDR1 LNHDA and CDR2 SQIVND (reference sequence). V lost 0 bases, J lost 0 bases, and 12 bases stayed unmatched. This CDR3 is CASSIESRLAGASSTDTQYF. The CDR3 DNA reads as TGTGCCAGTAGTATAGAAAGTCGTCTAGCGGGGGCCTCTAGCACAGATACGCAGTATTTT. Drawing the rest from reference TRBV19 and TRBJ2-3, the complete variable domain is DGGITQSPKYLFRKEGQNVTLSCEQNLNHDAMYWYRQDPGQGLRLIYYSQIVNDFQKGDIAEGYSVSREKKESFPLTVTSAQKNPTAFYLCASSIESRLAGASSTDTQYFGPGTRLTVL.

DNA for the CDR3: TGTGCCAGCAGCCCCCGGGTGACCCAGTACTTC. It codes for CASSPRVTQYF. J is TRBJ2-5 and V is TRBV5-8; D ambiguous. Germline V gene lookup returns CDR1 SGHTS and CDR2 YDEGEE. This CDR3 is built from 11 residues. Trimming took 4 bases from V and 7 from J, leaving 8 bases between them.

The V and J genes are TRBV29-1 and TRBJ2-3; the match to TRBD2 covers 8 bases. V lost 8 bases and J lost 14; bases outside the gene matches: 12. Per germline, CDR1 SQVTM and CDR2 ANQGSEA. The CDR3 has 11 residues. In DNA, the CDR3 is TGCAGCACTTCCCTGGGACTAGAGGCGTATTTT. Protein sequence: CSTSLGLEAYF.

The chain uses TRBV6-1 and TRBJ2-7, with D maybe TRBD2 (6 bases). Per the germline V gene, CDR1 is MNHNS and CDR2 is SASEGT. V dropped 1 base and J dropped 0 bases, with 10 bases sitting between them. This CDR3 has 15 amino acids. CDR3 bases: TGTGCCAGCAGTGAAGTCGAGGAGGGCTCCTACGAGCAGTACTTC. This codes for CASSEVEEGSYEQYF.

This clone was observed a few times. This chain links TRBV4-1 with TRBJ2-7, with TRBD1 as a possible D gene (6 bases). Germline CDR1 is MGHRA and CDR2 is YSYEKL. The CDR3 totals 15 residues. Trimming left V 3 bases short and J 5 bases short, with 17 bases between. CDR3 in amino acids: CASSHRHQGWNEQYF. The CDR3 region has the DNA TGCGCCAGCAGCCACAGACATCAGGGGTGGAACGAGCAGTACTTC.

The chain links TRBV28 to TRBJ2-2; D remains ambiguous. V was trimmed by 3 bases and J by 6 bases, leaving 11 bases between them. This CDR3 comprises 14 residues. Germline loops: CDR1 MDHEN, CDR2 SYDVKM. The CDR3: CASSFPGFPGELFF. CDR3 sequence (DNA): TGTGCCAGCAGTTTTCCGGGTTTCCCCGGGGAGCTGTTTTTT.

This rearrangement joins TRBV19 to TRBJ2-1; 8 bases match TRBD2. J gave up 6 bases and V 6 bases, and 10 bases lay outside the gene matches. The germline CDR1 and CDR2 sequences are LNHDA and SQIVND (reference sequence). The CDR3 is made up of 15 amino acids. The CDR3 DNA follows: TGTGCCAGTAGCCTGACAGCGGGGGCGCCCAATGAGCAGTTCTTC. This codes for CASSLTAGAPNEQFF.

This chain uses TRBV27 with TRBJ1-2; 7 bases map to TRBD1. Unmatched junction bases numbered 13, after V lost 8 bases and J lost 1 base. The CDR3 loop spans 16 amino acids. Germline assignment: CDR1 MNHEY and CDR2 SMNVEV (reference sequence). This CDR3 is CASRPIAGQYNYGYTF. CDR3 nucleotide sequence: TGTGCCAGCCGCCCCATAGCGGGACAGTATAACTATGGCTACACCTTC.

The chain combines TRBV15 with TRBJ1-2; weak D call: TRBD1 (5 bases). There are 14 residues in the CDR3. Trimming took off 1 base at V and 3 bases at J, with 9 bases between the two ends. Germline assignment: CDR1 LNHNV and CDR2 YYDKDF (reference sequence). In DNA, the CDR3 is TGTGCCACCAGCAGAGCTGGGGCCCACTATGGCTACACCTTC. Residues: CATSRAGAHYGYTF.

The chain has TRBV4-1 and TRBJ2-5; D might be TRBD1 (6 bases). The CDR3 contains 14 residues. The V gene's germline CDR1 is MGHRA and CDR2 YSYEKL. V lost 4 bases to trimming and J lost 13 bases, with 22 bases between them. The CDR3 region is CASSPRDTNEARYF. The CDR3 bases are TGCGCCAGCAGCCCCCGGGACACCAACGAAGCTAGGTACTTC.

V and J are TRBV6-1 and TRBJ2-7; maybe TRBD2 (6 bases). This CDR3 region has 11 residues. The germline V and J ends were trimmed by 6 bases and 3 bases, with 6 bases remaining between them. CDR1 MNHNS and CDR2 SASEGT come from the germline V gene. CDR3 residues: CASRDYYEQYF. The CDR3, as DNA: TGTGCCAGCAGGGACTACTACGAGCAGTACTTC.

This chain links TRBV25-1 with TRBJ1-1; D is unresolved. Trimming took 2 bases from V and 2 from J, leaving 3 bases between them. The CDR3 spans 12 residues. Per the germline V gene, CDR1 is MGHDK and CDR2 is SYGVNS. In DNA, the CDR3 is TGTGCCAGCAGTGAAATAAACACTGAAGCTTTCTTT. It specifies CASSEINTEAFF.

The rearrangement joins TRBV4-2 to TRBJ2-2; D remains ambiguous. This CDR3 is 17 amino acids long. V lost 0 bases, J lost 0 bases, and 11 bases lay in between. Germline CDR1 reads LGHNA; CDR2 reads YNFKEQ. The CDR3 protein is CASSQEFRVPNTGELFF. The CDR3 DNA sequence: TGTGCCAGCAGCCAAGAATTTCGAGTTCCGAACACCGGGGAGCTGTTTTTT.

The V gene is TRBV27, the J gene TRBJ2-1; 11 nucleotides match TRBD2. V shed 6 bases, J shed 3 bases, and the junction held 13 bases outside the gene matches. The CDR3 has 18 amino acids. The germline V gene encodes CDR1 MNHEY and CDR2 SMNVEV (reference sequence). The CDR3 sequence is CASRQQGGTSGSYNEQFF. The CDR3, as DNA: TGTGCCAGCAGGCAACAGGGGGGAACTAGCGGGAGCTACAATGAGCAGTTCTTC.

J is TRBJ1-2 and V is TRBV7-2; perhaps TRBD1 as D (5 bases). The CDR3 length is 15 residues. Trimming shortened V by 2 bases and J by 7 bases, and 17 bases separated the two germline ends. CDR1 SGHTA and CDR2 FQGNSA come from the germline V gene. The CDR3 spells CASSLWGASASGYTF. The DNA of the CDR3 is TGTGCCAGCAGCTTATGGGGCGCTTCAGCCTCTGGCTACACCTTC.

This clone was counted a few times. The V call is TRBV4-1, the J call TRBJ1-2; D gene uncertain. The CDR3 runs 12 residues. V lost 4 bases and J lost 5, with 8 bases in between. Germline CDR1 MGHRA, CDR2 YSYEKL. CDR3 nucleotides: TGCGCCAGCAGCCTCACGGGGTATGGCTACACCTTC. Translation gives CASSLTGYGYTF.

The chain has TRBV9 and TRBJ1-2; 7 bases are shared with TRBD1. The CDR3 runs 15 residues. V trimming: 0 bases; J trimming: 4 bases; junction bases outside the gene matches: 6. Germline V gene sequence: CDR1 SGDLS, CDR2 YYNGEE. DNA for the CDR3: TGTGCCAGCAGCGTAGCTGAGGGGGCTGTCTATGGCTACACCTTC. It encodes CASSVAEGAVYGYTF.

The chain joins TRBV11-3 to TRBJ1-4; 8 bases match TRBD1. This CDR3 has 15 residues. CDR1 is SGHNT, CDR2 YENEEA, per germline. Trimming took 5 bases from V and 3 from J; bases not matched to a gene: 5. CDR3 bases: TGTGCCAGCAGCCCCAACAGGGGGGCTAATGAAAAACTGTTTTTT. Translation gives CASSPNRGANEKLFF. The variable domain in full, completed from reference TRBV11-3 and TRBJ1-4, reads EAGVVQSPRYKIIEKKQPVAFWCNPISGHNTLYWYLQNLGQGPELLIRYENEEAVDDSQLPKDRFSAERLKGVDSTLKIQPAELGDSAVYLCASSPNRGANEKLFFGSGTQLSVL.

This rearrangement joins TRBV12-5 to TRBJ2-2, with 9 bases lining up with TRBD2. Per the germline V gene, CDR1 is LGHNT and CDR2 is FRNRAP. V was clipped by 3 bases and J by 7 bases; unmatched bases: 9. The CDR3 loop spans 16 amino acids. The CDR3 reads CASGFFAGGVDGELFF. CDR3 DNA: TGTGCTAGTGGTTTCTTCGCGGGAGGGGTGGACGGGGAGCTGTTTTTT. The variable domain in full, completed from reference TRBV12-5 and TRBJ2-2, reads DARVTQTPRHKVTEMGQEVTMRCQPILGHNTVFWYRQTMMQGLELLAYFRNRAPLDDSGMPKDRFSAEMPDATLATLKIQPSEPRDSAVYFCASGFFAGGVDGELFFGEGSRLTVL.

The chain uses TRBV27 and TRBJ2-7, with TRBD1 matching 11 bases. Germline CDR1 and CDR2: MNHEY and SMNVEV (reference sequence). This CDR3 spans 14 amino acids. Losses at the gene ends were 5 bases for V and 3 bases for J; bases not matched to a gene: 3. CDR3 sequence (DNA): TGTGCCAGCAGTGGGACAGGGGGGGACTACGAGCAGTACTTC. Protein product: CASSGTGGDYEQYF.

This clone has just a few counts. V gene TRBV4-1 combines with J gene TRBJ1-4; D is ambiguous. Trimming pared 0 bases from V and 7 bases from J, leaving 21 bases between. Germline values: CDR1 MGHRA, CDR2 YSYEKL. The CDR3 sequence is 18 residues long. CDR3 bases: TGCGCCAGCAGCCAAGAGACGTGGGAGGGCACTCGAGGTGAAAAACTGTTTTTT. Translating gives CASSQETWEGTRGEKLFF.

The chain recombines TRBV2 with TRBJ2-3, with D perhaps TRBD2 (5 bases). CDR1 and CDR2 from the germline V gene are SNHLY and FYNNEI. Trimming removed 3 bases from V and 2 bases from J, with 12 bases in between. This CDR3 is built from 15 residues. CDR3 amino acids: CASSDEGYPTDTQYF. DNA for the CDR3: TGTGCCAGCAGTGATGAGGGATATCCCACAGATACGCAGTATTTT.

The chain carries TRBV13 and TRBJ2-3; TRBD1 aligns across 9 bases. Germline V lookup: CDR1 PRHDT, CDR2 FYEKMQ (reference sequence). The length of the CDR3 is 16 residues. V lost 1 base, J lost 4 bases, and 6 bases stayed unmatched. This chain's CDR3 is CASSLDGTGNSDTQYF. In DNA form, the CDR3 reads TGTGCCAGCAGCTTAGATGGGACAGGGAACTCAGATACGCAGTATTTT.

The chain employs TRBV28 and TRBJ2-7; 7 nucleotides align to TRBD1. The V gene end was trimmed by 8 bases and the J gene end by 3 bases; junction bases not matched to a gene: 4. The germline CDR1 and CDR2 sequences are MDHEN and SYDVKM. The CDR3 consists of 12 residues. For the CDR3, the DNA is TGTGCCAGCTCTGGGGACAGCTACGAGCAGTACTTC. Translating gives CASSGDSYEQYF.

This clone was recorded once. The chain employs TRBV19 and TRBJ2-1, with D perhaps matching TRBD2 (6 bases). CDR1 is LNHDA, CDR2 SQIVND, per germline (reference sequence). Trimming took 4 bases from V and 8 from J, leaving 12 bases between them. This CDR3 region has 13 residues. Written as DNA, the CDR3 is TGTGCCAGTAGTAAAAGGGGAGGTGATGAGCAGTTCTTC. This sequence encodes CASSKRGGDEQFF.

V gene TRBV19 combines with J gene TRBJ2-5; no clear D. Germline V gene lookup returns CDR1 LNHDA and CDR2 SQIVND (reference sequence). Trimming removed 4 bases at V and 0 bases at J, with 3 bases between. The CDR3 sequence is 12 residues long. The CDR3 spells CASSTDQETQYF. The CDR3 DNA follows: TGTGCCAGTAGTACAGACCAAGAGACCCAGTACTTC.

The chain has TRBV27 and TRBJ1-2; the D is unclear. The CDR3 contains 15 residues. Per germline, CDR1 MNHEY and CDR2 SMNVEV (reference sequence). Trimming took off 0 bases at V and 4 bases at J, with 12 bases between the two ends. In DNA form, the CDR3 reads TGTGCCAGCAGTTTATCCCGAAATTACGGCTATGGCTACACCTTC. This encodes CASSLSRNYGYGYTF.